This T cell receptor (beta chain) emerged from a study of cytomegalovirus exposure and HLA in healthy donors. Turning to the study itself: In a later analysis, the approximately 110 validation repertoires were reported to have used the same platform as the 666 first-cohort repertoires. Study-wide findings and caveats: First-cohort TCR clusters were later found to tend to co-occur in the approximately 120 validation repertoires. Altogether, 150 to 200 TCR beta chains were recorded as cytomegalovirus-associated.

The CDR3 extends over 16 amino acids. Trimming removed 0 bases at V and 2 bases at J, with 14 bases between. Per germline, CDR1 MNHNY and CDR2 SVGAGI (reference sequence). From the approximately 120-subject validation cohort, which was separate from the roughly 620-subject first cohort, the donors were drawn. Details on this clone: Its antigen remains unidentified.

Produced via immunoSEQ multiplex PCR; TCRdb's table is partial and in-frame only. The sample has 200,000 to 250,000 clones, 75% to 90% seen once. The receptor's source is a woman aged 18-35 years in good health and CMV-seronegative. The chain uses TRBV6-6 and TRBJ2-7; D call uncertain. The sequenced sample was PBMCs. CDR3 residues: CASSYSLVVGTYEQYF. The CDR3 nucleotides are TGTGCCAGCAGTTACTCATTAGTCGTGGGGACCTACGAGCAGTACTTC.